The rows below give T cell receptor beta chains drawn from one sample of a study of technical replicates of blood from several donors. The assay was immunoSEQ multiplex PCR, and TCRdb's table has in-frame clones only and misses some. The repertoire holds about 50,000 clones, with 92% as singletons. Sequenced material: PBMCs. The receptors were gathered from a human donor in good health. Some clones in this sample may be carry-over from other donors' samples. The CDR3 runs from the conserved cysteine through the conserved F or W. The order of the fields is V gene, CDR3 protein.

>TRBV4-1
CASSQGGTGGNYGYTF
>TRBV11-2
CASSLSADTQYF
>TRBV5-8
CASSARTRMNTEAFF
>TRBV6-6
CASSYSYSYTF
>TRBV7-2
CASSLEGRGVVYGYTF
>TRBV18
CASSLRNTEAFF
>TRBV14
CASSQDLVRGLAGEIQETQYF
>TRBV14
CASSLIRGSGQYF
>TRBV4-3
CASSPRTLPSSGGYTF
>TRBV30
CAWRMRGSIDEQFF
>TRBV6-1
CASSGKTGLETQYF
>TRBV5-1
CASRSGMGNEQFF
>TRBV2
CASCSGSSYEQYF
>TRBV13
CASSLYSTNEKLFF
>TRBV6-6
CASSKPRTGPEAFF
>TRBV18
CASRQGRNTEAFF
>TRBV6-1
CASSWDRGDTEAFF
>TRBV6-6
CASSWDSTYNEQFF
>TRBV7-7
CASSLRVGTEAFF
>TRBV7-9
CASSLAGLIYEQYF
>TRBV6-1
CASSGNRVGSPLHF
>TRBV4-1
CASSQVAGGQDTEAFF
>TRBV29-1
CSVGRGGNYGYTF
>TRBV30
CALNTGTVSGANVLTF
>TRBV6-5
CASRSRRLAVNEQFF
>TRBV12-5
CASGFTGTGLVVGYEQYF
>TRBV7-3
CASSPRVARSTDTQYF
>TRBV5-1
CASSLDTGVGGYTF
>TRBV5-4
CASSLVREDWYTF
>TRBV6-5
CASSYGGNGDYGYTF
>TRBV4-3
CASSQDGGLTPLHF
>TRBV7-2
CASSHLSVQETQYF
>TRBV14
CASSRRTSGMGTDTQYF
>TRBV21-1
CASSKRLVRRVGTKPQITF
>TRBV9
CASSVSRAGTGELFF
>TRBV7-6
CASSSPFQAEQYF
>TRBV14
CASSQEVGSTGVVSNQPQHF
>TRBV30
CAWRRGYGYTF
>TRBV5-6
CASSRMGSGNTEAFF
>TRBV19
CASSDGQGAYEQYF
>TRBV12-5
CASGLVLGQKGYEQYF
>TRBV4-2
CASSQGLGYTF
>TRBV2
CASMAGVEVRQYF
>TRBV25-1
CASSEWGGQYEQYF
>TRBV12-5
CASGLVEGASTF
>TRBV7-6
CASSFEKYNSPLHF